The clone carrying this T cell receptor beta chain appeared once. The data originate from a study of blood T cell repertoires in COVID-19. The wider study: COVID-19 samples from acute and convalescent phases originated in the United States, Italy and Spain.

Generated by immunoSEQ multiplex PCR, the TCRdb table keeps only in-frame clones and is missing some. Among 100,000 to 150,000 clones, 84% were seen once, and the ten largest hold more than 1.3%. The clonotype was recovered from a man aged 60 to 75 with acute or convalescent COVID-19. The sequencing sample was made of peripheral blood.

The CDR3 loop reads CATSDSTQGATTEAFF. CDR3 DNA sequence: TGTGCCACCAGTGATTCAACACAGGGGGCGACCACTGAAGCTTTCTTT. The rearrangement joins TRBV24-1 to TRBJ1-1, with 9 positions matching TRBD1. The CDR3 contains 16 residues. The germline V gene has CDR1 KGHDR and CDR2 SFDVKD. V lost 2 bases, J lost 4 bases, and 7 bases stayed unmatched.